These T cell receptor beta chains were read from a single sample in a study of T cell responses to AZD1222 COVID-19 vaccine. Produced via immunoSEQ multiplex PCR; TCRdb's table is partial and in-frame only. This sample yields 84,000 or so clones, of which over 75% are seen a single time; approximately 5.4% belongs to the top ten. Source: peripheral blood, taken on day 0 of MenACWY control vaccination. Receptors originate from an adult in good health. CDR3s include the opening cysteine and the closing phenylalanine or tryptophan. The order of the fields is D gene, V gene, J gene, CDR3 DNA, CDR3 protein. D genes are given only for firm matches.

>TRBD2|TRBV10-1|TRBJ2-1
TGCGCCAGCAGACGCCTAGCGGGGGGTTACTACAATGAGCAGTTCTTC
CASRRLAGGYYNEQFF
>TRBD1|TRBV5-4|TRBJ2-1
TGTGCCAGCAGACCCCAGACAGGGAGCTCCTACAATGAGCAGTTCTTC
CASRPQTGSSYNEQFF
>.|TRBV5-5|TRBJ1-1
TGTGCCAGCAGCGAGGGGCCAGGGAGGACTGAAGCTTTCTTT
CASSEGPGRTEAFF
>.|TRBV12-3/TRBV12-4|TRBJ2-5
TGTGCCAGCAGGCGGACGGGGCGGGAGACCCAGTACTTC
CASRRTGRETQYF
>.|TRBV4-3|TRBJ1-2
TGCGCCAGCAGCCAAGATCTAGGCTATGGCTACACCTTC
CASSQDLGYGYTF
>.|TRBV4-3|TRBJ1-1
TGCGCCAGCAGCCAAGATCTGGGAATCACTGAAGCTTTCTTT
CASSQDLGITEAFF
>.|TRBV18|TRBJ2-7
TGTGCCAGCTCACCGACGCAGGGGAACGGCGAGCAGTACTTC
CASSPTQGNGEQYF
>.|TRBV24-1|TRBJ1-3
TGTGCCATGACAGACAGTCCTTGGAGAAACACCATATATTTT
CAMTDSPWRNTIYF
>TRBD2|TRBV28|TRBJ2-7
TGTGCCAGCAGTTTAACTAGCGGGGGCTACGAGCAGTACTTC
CASSLTSGGYEQYF
>TRBD1|TRBV28|TRBJ2-1
TGTGCCAGCAGTCCGGGACAGGGGGCGATGAATGAGCAGTTCTTC
CASSPGQGAMNEQFF
>TRBD1|TRBV6-5|TRBJ1-3
TGTGCCAGCAGTTACTCGCCGGGACAGGGGATAAACACCATATATTTT
CASSYSPGQGINTIYF
>.|TRBV6-6|TRBJ1-1
TGTGCCAGCACCCTCGGCAGCCCTCAGAACACTGAAGCTTTCTTT
CASTLGSPQNTEAFF
>TRBD1|TRBV4-2|TRBJ1-5
TGTGCCAGCAGCCAGGACAGGGGGGTCCAGCCCCAGCATTTT
CASSQDRGVQPQHF
>.|TRBV5-1|TRBJ2-3
TGCGCCAGCAGCTTCTACGGAAGCACAGATACGCAGTATTTT
CASSFYGSTDTQYF